In this sample, the clone carrying this T cell receptor (beta chain) turned up a few times. What it recognizes is unknown. CDR1 MNHNS and CDR2 SASEGT come from the germline V gene. Trimming left V 7 bases short and J 3 bases short, with 7 bases between. The length of the CDR3 is 12 residues. CD4+CD25+CD127- Tregs, CD4+CD25- non-Tregs, CD4 and CD8 cells were sorted. Clones were read by immunoSEQ multiplex PCR, and TCRdb kept only the in-frame ones, dropping some. Counted here are some 240,000 clones, approximately 83% occurring once; the ten biggest clones make up around 0.68%. These data originate in a study of Tregs in tolerant kidney transplant recipients. General observations from the study: No direct test of biological reproducibility was done here.

This chain links TRBV6-1 with TRBJ1-3; D call uncertain. Sequenced input: CD4+ T cells from blood. The TCR originated in a human donor in good health. CDR3 sequence reads: CASTAVGNTIYF. CDR3 DNA sequence: TGTGCCAGCACCGCGGTTGGAAACACCATATATTTT.